This T cell receptor (beta chain) stems from a study of T-cell reconstitution after alpha-beta-depleted transplantation in children. Study conclusions and caveats: In patients about two months after transplant, alpha-beta T cells reportedly arose from several hundred expanded graft clones. By one year post-transplant, T-cell counts and diversity largely arose from T cells that were newly produced. Recipient T cells and thymic progenitors that survived gave rise to the high TCRbeta diversity observed at day 60 in some patients.

The CDR3 is 14 residues long. V was clipped by 3 bases and J by 1 base, with 10 bases between them. CDR1 is SGHAT, CDR2 FQNNGV, per germline. Worth noting for this clonotype: Its antigen is not known.

Preparation of the TCRbeta library was carried out with unique molecular identifiers. Each CDR3 protein gets one entry after TCRdb re-called the PCR reads with MiXCR. The data show 440,000 or so distinct CDR3 sequences, around 46% seen once. Sequenced material: PBMCs, taken before TCRalphabeta/CD19-depleted stem cell transplant. This sequence originates from a girl aged 2 to 10 with aplastic anemia, due to receive a stem cell transplant. V usage is TRBV11-2 and J usage is TRBJ2-7; the D gene could be TRBD1 or TRBD2 (6 bases each). This CDR3 reads CASSFEGGSYEQYF. DNA of the CDR3: TGTGCCAGCAGCTTTGAGGGGGGTTCCTACGAGCAGTACTTC.